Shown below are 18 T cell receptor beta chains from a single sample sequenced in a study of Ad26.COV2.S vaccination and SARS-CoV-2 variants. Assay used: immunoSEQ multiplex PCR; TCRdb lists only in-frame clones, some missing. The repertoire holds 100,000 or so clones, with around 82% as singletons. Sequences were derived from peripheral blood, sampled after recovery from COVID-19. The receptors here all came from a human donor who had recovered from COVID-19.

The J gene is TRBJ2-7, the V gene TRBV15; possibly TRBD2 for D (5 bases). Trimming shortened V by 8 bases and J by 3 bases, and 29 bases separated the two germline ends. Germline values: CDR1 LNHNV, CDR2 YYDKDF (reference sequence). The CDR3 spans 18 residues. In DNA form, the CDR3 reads TGTGCCACCGTGCTTATTGGCAGTTGGGGTTTGGAGGTCTACGAGCAGTACTTC. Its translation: CATVLIGSWGLEVYEQYF.

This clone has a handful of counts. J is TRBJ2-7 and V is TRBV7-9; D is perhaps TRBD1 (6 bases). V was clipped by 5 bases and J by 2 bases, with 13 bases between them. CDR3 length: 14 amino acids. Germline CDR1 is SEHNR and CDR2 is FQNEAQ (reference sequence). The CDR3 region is CASSPAQGPYEQYF. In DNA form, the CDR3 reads TGTGCCAGCAGCCCAGCGCAGGGGCCCTACGAGCAGTACTTC.

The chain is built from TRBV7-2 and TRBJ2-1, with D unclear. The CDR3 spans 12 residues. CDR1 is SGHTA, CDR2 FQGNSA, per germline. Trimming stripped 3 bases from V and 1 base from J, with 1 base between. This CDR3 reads CASSFSYNEQFF. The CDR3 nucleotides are TGTGCCAGCAGCTTTTCCTACAATGAGCAGTTCTTC.

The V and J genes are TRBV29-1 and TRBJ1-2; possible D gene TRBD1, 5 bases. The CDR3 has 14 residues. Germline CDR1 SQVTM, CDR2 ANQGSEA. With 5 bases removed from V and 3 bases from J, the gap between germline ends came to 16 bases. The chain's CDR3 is CSVYAGYQDYGYTF. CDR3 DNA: TGCAGCGTTTATGCAGGGTATCAGGACTATGGCTACACCTTC.

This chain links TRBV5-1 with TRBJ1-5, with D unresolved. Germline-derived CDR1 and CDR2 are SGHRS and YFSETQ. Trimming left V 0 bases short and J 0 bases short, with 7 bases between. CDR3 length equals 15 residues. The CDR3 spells CASSLDGHSNQPQHF. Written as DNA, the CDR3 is TGCGCCAGCAGCTTGGACGGCCATAGCAATCAGCCCCAGCATTTT.

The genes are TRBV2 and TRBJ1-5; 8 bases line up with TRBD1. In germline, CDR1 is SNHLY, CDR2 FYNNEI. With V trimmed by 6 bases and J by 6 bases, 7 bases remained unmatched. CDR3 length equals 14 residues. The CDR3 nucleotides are TGTGCCAGCAGGTCTTCAGGGGGCGGTCAGCCCCAGCATTTT. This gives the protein CASRSSGGGQPQHF.

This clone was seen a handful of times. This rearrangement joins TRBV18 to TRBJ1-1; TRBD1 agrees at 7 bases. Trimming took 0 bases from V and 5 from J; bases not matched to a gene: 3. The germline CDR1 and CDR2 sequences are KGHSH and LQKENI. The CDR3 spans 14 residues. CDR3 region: CASSPPQGGTEAFF. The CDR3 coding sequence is TGTGCCAGCTCACCACCCCAGGGGGGGACTGAAGCTTTCTTT.

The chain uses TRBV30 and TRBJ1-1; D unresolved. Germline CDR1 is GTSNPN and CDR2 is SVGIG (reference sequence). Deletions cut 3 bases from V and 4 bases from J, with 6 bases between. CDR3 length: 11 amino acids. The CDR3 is CAWRGSTEAFF. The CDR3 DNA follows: TGTGCCTGGAGGGGGAGCACTGAAGCTTTCTTT.

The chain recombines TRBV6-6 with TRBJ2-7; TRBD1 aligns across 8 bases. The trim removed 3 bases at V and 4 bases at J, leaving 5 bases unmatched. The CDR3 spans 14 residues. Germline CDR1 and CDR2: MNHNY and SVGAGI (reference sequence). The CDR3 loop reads CASSYLTGGYEQYF. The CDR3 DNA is TGTGCCAGCAGTTATCTCACAGGGGGGTACGAGCAGTACTTC.

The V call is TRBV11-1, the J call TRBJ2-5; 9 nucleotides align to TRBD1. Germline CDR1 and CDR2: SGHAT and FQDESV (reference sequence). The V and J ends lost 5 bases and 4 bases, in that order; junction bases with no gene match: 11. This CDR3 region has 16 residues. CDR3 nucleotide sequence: TGTGCCAGCAGCAAAGGACAGGGGATTGATGTAGAGACCCAGTACTTC. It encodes CASSKGQGIDVETQYF.

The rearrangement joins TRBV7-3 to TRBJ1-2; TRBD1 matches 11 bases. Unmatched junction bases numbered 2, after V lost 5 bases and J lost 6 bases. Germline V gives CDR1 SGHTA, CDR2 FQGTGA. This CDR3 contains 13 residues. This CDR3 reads CASSLGQGDGYTF. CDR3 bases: TGTGCCAGCAGCCTGGGACAGGGGGATGGCTACACCTTC.

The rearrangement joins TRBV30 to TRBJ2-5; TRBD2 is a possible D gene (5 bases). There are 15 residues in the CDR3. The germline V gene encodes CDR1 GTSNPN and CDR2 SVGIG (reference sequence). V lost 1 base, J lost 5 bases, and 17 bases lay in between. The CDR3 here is CAWSALLGLAETQYF. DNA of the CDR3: TGTGCCTGGAGTGCACTCCTTGGACTTGCGGAGACCCAGTACTTC.

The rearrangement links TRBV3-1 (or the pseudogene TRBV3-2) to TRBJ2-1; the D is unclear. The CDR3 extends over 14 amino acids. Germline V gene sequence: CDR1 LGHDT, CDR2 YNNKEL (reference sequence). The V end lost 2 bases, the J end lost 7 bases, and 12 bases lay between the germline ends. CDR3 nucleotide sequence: TGTGCCAGCAGCCAAAGCATAGGATGGAATGAGCAGTTCTTC. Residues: CASSQSIGWNEQFF.

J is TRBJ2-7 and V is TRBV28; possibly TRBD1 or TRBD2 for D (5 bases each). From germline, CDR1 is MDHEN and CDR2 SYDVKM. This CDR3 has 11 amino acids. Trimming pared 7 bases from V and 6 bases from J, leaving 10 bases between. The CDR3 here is CASTGQIEQYF. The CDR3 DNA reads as TGTGCCAGCACGGGGCAAATCGAGCAGTACTTC.

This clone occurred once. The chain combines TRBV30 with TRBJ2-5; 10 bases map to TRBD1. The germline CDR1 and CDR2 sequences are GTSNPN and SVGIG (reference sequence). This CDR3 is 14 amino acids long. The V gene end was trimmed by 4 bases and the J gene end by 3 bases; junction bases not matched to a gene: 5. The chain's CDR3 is CAWTPGQGKETQYF. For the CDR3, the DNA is TGTGCCTGGACTCCGGGACAGGGGAAAGAGACCCAGTACTTC.

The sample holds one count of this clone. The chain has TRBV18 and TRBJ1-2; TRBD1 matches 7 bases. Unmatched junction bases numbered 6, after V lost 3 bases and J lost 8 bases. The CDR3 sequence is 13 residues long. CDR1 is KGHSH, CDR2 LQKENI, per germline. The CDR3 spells CASSPGQRDGYTF. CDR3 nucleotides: TGTGCCAGCTCACCGGGACAGCGAGACGGCTACACCTTC.

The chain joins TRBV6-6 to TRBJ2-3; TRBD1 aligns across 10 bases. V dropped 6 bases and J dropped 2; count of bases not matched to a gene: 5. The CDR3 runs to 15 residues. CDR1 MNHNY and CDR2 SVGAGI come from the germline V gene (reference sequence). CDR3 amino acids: CASSLGQGDTDTQYF. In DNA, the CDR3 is TGTGCCAGCAGCCTAGGACAGGGGGACACAGATACGCAGTATTTT.

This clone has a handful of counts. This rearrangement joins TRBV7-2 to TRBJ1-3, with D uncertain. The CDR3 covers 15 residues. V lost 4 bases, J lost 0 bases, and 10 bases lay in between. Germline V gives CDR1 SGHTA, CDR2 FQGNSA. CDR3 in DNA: TGTGCCAGCAGCTCGAACTCGGCCTCTGGAAACACCATATATTTT. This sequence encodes CASSSNSASGNTIYF.